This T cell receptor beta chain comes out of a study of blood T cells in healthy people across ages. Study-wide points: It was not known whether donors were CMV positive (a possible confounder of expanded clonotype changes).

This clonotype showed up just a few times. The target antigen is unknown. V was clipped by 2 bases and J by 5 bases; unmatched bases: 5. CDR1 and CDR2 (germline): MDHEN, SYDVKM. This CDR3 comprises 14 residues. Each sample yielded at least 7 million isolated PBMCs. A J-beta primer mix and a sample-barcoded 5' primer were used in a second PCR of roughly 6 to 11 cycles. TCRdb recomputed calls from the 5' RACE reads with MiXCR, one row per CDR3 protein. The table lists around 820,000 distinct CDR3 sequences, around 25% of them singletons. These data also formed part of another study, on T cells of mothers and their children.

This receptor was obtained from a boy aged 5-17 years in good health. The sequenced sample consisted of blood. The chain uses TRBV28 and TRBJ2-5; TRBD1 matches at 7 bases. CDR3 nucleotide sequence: TGTGCCAGCAGTTTACCGGGACAGCGGGAGACCCAGTACTTC. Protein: CASSLPGQRETQYF.